This is a list of T cell receptor beta chains from one sample in a study of human T cells and chemical hapten exposure. TCRdb re-called the RACE reads with MiXCR, one entry per CDR3 protein. The data show tens of thousands of distinct CDR3 sequences, approximately 12% seen once. Sequenced material: whole blood, taken in connection with sensitization to the hapten diphenylcyclopropenone (DPC). The receptors stem from a woman aged 40 to 49 with alopecia areata. Some clones in this sample may be carry-over from other donors' samples. Both conserved end residues are part of each CDR3. Each record gives: clone size, V gene, J gene, CDR3 length, D gene, CDR3 protein, CDR3 DNA. A D gene is named only where the DNA matches it firmly. Expanded clones are given a class, and other clones once, few, many or no size at all.

.,TRBV27,TRBJ1-6,18,TRBD1,CASSLFTPGQGDFSPLHF,TGTGCCAGCAGTTTGTTTACTCCGGGACAGGGAGATTTTTCACCCCTCCACTTT
many,TRBV6-4,TRBJ2-1,13,TRBD1,CASNGTENNEQFF,TGTGCCAGCAATGGGACAGAAAACAATGAGCAGTTCTTC
many,TRBV6-5,TRBJ2-1,16,.,CASSYRLTSSYNEQFF,TGTGCCAGCAGTTACAGGCTAACGAGCTCCTACAATGAGCAGTTCTTC
many,TRBV5-1,TRBJ2-3,16,TRBD2,CASSPTTSGGTDTQYF,TGCGCCAGCAGCCCCACCACTAGCGGGGGCACAGATACGCAGTATTTT
many,TRBV4-1,TRBJ2-7,14,.,CASSPWPRHYEQYF,TGCGCCAGCAGCCCCTGGCCCCGCCACTACGAGCAGTACTTC
.,TRBV6-2/TRBV6-3,TRBJ2-7,14,.,CASSYEDTSYEQYF,TGTGCCAGCAGTTACGAGGACACCTCCTACGAGCAGTACTTC
medium-sized,TRBV28,TRBJ2-6,17,.,CASSRTALTSGANVLTF,TGTGCCAGCAGCAGGACAGCCCTCACCTCTGGGGCCAACGTCCTGACTTTC
many,TRBV28,TRBJ1-4,14,.,CASSLAQDGEKLFF,TGTGCCAGCAGTTTAGCACAAGACGGTGAAAAACTGTTTTTT
.,TRBV7-2,TRBJ1-2,14,TRBD1,CASSPGTGRYGYTF,TGTGCCAGCAGCCCTGGGACAGGACGCTATGGCTACACCTTC
many,TRBV10-3,TRBJ2-5,15,TRBD1,CAISSTTGSQETQYF,TGTGCCATCAGTTCAACGACAGGGTCACAAGAGACCCAGTACTTC
.,TRBV7-3,TRBJ2-7,13,.,CASSPQGGYEQYF,TGTGCCAGCAGCCCCCAGGGGGGATACGAGCAGTACTTC
many,TRBV4-1,TRBJ2-1,14,TRBD2,CASKIAGGVNEQFF,TGCGCCAGCAAAATAGCGGGTGGAGTAAACGAGCAGTTCTTC
many,TRBV24-1,TRBJ2-1,15,TRBD2,CATSDLEAGRGEQFF,TGTGCCACCAGTGATTTAGAAGCGGGAAGGGGCGAGCAGTTCTTC
.,TRBV6-5,TRBJ1-1,12,.,CASSYRQTEAFF,TGTGCCAGCAGTTACAGGCAAACAGAAGCTTTCTTT
few,TRBV5-1,TRBJ2-7,15,.,CASSLGETKPTEQYF,TGCGCCAGCAGCTTGGGAGAGACAAAACCTACCGAGCAGTACTTC
many,TRBV11-2,TRBJ2-7,12,TRBD1,CASTRQGYEQYF,TGTGCCAGCACCCGACAGGGGTACGAGCAGTACTTC
.,TRBV12-5,TRBJ1-1,14,.,CASGSLNSRTGAFF,TGTGCTAGTGGTTCCCTAAACTCTAGAACGGGAGCTTTCTTT
few,TRBV29-1,TRBJ2-3,14,.,CSVASGVVADTQYF,TGCAGCGTTGCTTCAGGGGTAGTTGCAGATACGCAGTATTTT
few,TRBV29-1,TRBJ1-2,12,.,CSVEVADYGYTF,TGCAGCGTTGAAGTGGCGGACTATGGCTACACCTTC
few,TRBV20-1,TRBJ2-3,13,.,CSARATSTDTQYF,TGCAGTGCTAGAGCGACAAGCACAGATACGCAGTATTTT
.,TRBV9,TRBJ2-3,16,TRBD1,CASSANPTGDTDTQYF,TGTGCCAGCAGCGCGAACCCGACAGGGGACACAGATACGCAGTATTTT
many,TRBV7-9,TRBJ1-1,15,TRBD1,CASSLSGTGKVEAFF,TGTGCCAGCAGCTTAAGCGGGACAGGAAAGGTTGAAGCTTTCTTT
many,TRBV7-2,TRBJ2-7,15,TRBD2,CASSPRTSATYEQYF,TGTGCCAGCAGCCCCAGGACTAGCGCCACCTACGAGCAGTACTTC
many,TRBV5-1,TRBJ2-5,13,.,CASSYTGQETQYF,TGCGCCAGCAGCTATACAGGCCAAGAGACCCAGTACTTC
many,TRBV12-3/TRBV12-4,TRBJ2-4,17,TRBD2,CASSFGTGGEAKNIQYF,TGTGCCAGCAGTTTCGGCACGGGAGGAGAGGCCAAAAACATTCAGTACTTC
many,TRBV6-2/TRBV6-3,TRBJ1-1,17,.,CASSYSPSVGWNTEAFF,TGTGCCAGCAGTTACTCCCCGAGTGTAGGGTGGAACACTGAAGCTTTCTTT
few,TRBV10-3,TRBJ2-1,15,TRBD1,CAISDSRTGYNEQFF,TGTGCCATCAGTGATTCGCGGACAGGATACAATGAGCAGTTCTTC
many,TRBV12-3/TRBV12-4,TRBJ1-5,15,.,CASSFSEQSNQPQHF,TGTGCCAGCAGTTTTAGTGAACAGAGCAATCAGCCCCAGCATTTT
few,TRBV7-9,TRBJ2-5,12,.,CASSLVSETQYF,TGTGCCAGCAGCTTAGTCTCAGAGACCCAGTACTTC
medium-sized,TRBV7-9,TRBJ1-1,17,TRBD1,CASSPKQGYRSDTEAFF,TGTGCCAGCAGCCCGAAACAGGGGTACAGATCGGACACTGAAGCTTTCTTT
many,TRBV11-2,TRBJ2-1,13,.,CASSLGQYNEQFF,TGTGCCAGCAGCTTAGGACAATACAATGAGCAGTTCTTC
many,TRBV3-1,TRBJ1-3,15,.,CASSLGSHSGNTIYF,TGTGCCAGCAGCCTGGGGAGCCACTCTGGAAACACCATATATTTT
few,TRBV20-1,TRBJ2-5,14,.,CSAPAAGGLETQYF,TGCAGTGCCCCGGCGGCTGGGGGGCTAGAGACCCAGTACTTC
.,TRBV29-1,TRBJ1-2,12,.,CSARTANYGYTF,TGCAGCGCCCGGACAGCCAACTATGGCTACACCTTC
many,TRBV5-5,TRBJ1-5,14,.,CASSLWREDQPQHF,TGTGCCAGCAGCTTGTGGAGGGAGGATCAGCCCCAGCATTTT
few,TRBV7-9,TRBJ2-1,17,TRBD2,CASSPRGLADSYNEQFF,TGTGCCAGCAGCCCCCGTGGACTAGCGGACTCCTACAATGAGCAGTTCTTC
many,TRBV6-2/TRBV6-3,TRBJ1-5,15,.,CASRITGYSNQPQHF,TGTGCCAGCAGAATAACAGGGTATAGCAATCAGCCCCAGCATTTT
many,TRBV7-6,TRBJ2-1,13,.,CASSSTDSNEQFF,TGTGCCAGCAGCTCGACAGATTCTAATGAGCAGTTCTTC
few,TRBV28,TRBJ1-5,12,TRBD1,CASSLQDRAKHF,TGTGCCAGCAGTTTACAGGACAGGGCCAAGCATTTT
few,TRBV3-1,TRBJ2-3,16,TRBD2,CASSPLGRGGTDTQYF,TGTGCCAGCAGCCCCCTTGGGCGGGGGGGGACAGATACGCAGTATTTT